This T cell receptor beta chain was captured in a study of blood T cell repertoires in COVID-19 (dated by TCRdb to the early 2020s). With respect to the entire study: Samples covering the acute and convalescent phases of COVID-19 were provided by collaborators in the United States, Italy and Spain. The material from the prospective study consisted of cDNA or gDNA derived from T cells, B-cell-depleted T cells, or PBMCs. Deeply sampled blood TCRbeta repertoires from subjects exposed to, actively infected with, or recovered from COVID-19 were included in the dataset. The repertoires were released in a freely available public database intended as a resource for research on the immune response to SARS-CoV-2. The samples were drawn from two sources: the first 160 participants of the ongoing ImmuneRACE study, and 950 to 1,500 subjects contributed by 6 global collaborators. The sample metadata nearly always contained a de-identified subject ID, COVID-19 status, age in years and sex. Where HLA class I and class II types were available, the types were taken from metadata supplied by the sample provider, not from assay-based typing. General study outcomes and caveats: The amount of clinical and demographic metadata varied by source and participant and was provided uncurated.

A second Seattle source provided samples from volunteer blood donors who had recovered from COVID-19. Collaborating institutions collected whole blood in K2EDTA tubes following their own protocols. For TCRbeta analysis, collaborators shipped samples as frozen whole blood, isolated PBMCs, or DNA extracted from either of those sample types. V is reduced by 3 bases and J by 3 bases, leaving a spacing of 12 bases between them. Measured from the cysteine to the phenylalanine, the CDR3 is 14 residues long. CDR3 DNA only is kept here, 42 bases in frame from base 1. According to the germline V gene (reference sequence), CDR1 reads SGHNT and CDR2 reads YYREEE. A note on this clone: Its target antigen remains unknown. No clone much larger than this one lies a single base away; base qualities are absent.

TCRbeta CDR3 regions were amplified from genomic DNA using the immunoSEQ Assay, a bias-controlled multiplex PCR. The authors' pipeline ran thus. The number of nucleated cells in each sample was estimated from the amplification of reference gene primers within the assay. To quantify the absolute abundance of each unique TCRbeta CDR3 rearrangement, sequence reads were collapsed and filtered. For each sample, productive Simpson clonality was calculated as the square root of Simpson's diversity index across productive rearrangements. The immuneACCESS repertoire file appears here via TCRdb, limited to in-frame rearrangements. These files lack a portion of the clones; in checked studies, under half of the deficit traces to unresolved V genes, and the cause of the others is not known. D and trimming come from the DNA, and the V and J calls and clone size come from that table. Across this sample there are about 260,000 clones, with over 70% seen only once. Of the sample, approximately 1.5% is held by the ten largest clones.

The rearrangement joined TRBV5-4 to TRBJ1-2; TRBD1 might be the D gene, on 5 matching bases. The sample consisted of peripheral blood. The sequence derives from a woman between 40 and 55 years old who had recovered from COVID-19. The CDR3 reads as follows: CASSYDRQHYGYTF. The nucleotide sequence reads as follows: TGTGCCAGCAGCTACGACCGACAGCACTATGGCTACACCTTC.